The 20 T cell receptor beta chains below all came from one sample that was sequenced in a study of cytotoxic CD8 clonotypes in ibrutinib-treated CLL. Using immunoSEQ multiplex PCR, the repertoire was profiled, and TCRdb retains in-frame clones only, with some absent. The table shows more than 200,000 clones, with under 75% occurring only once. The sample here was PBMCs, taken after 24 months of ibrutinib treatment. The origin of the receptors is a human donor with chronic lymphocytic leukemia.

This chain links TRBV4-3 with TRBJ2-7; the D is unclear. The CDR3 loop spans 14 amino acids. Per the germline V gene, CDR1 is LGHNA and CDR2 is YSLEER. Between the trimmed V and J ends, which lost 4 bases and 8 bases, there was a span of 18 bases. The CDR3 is CASSPETGTTQQYF. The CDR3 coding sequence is TGCGCCAGCAGCCCGGAGACTGGCACTACGCAGCAGTACTTC.

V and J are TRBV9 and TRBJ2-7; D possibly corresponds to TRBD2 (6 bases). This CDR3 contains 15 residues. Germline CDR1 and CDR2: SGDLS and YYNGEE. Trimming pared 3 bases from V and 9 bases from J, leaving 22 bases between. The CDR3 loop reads CASSASTLGGSGQYF. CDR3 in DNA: TGTGCCAGCAGCGCGAGTACTCTCGGTGGTAGCGGGCAGTACTTC.

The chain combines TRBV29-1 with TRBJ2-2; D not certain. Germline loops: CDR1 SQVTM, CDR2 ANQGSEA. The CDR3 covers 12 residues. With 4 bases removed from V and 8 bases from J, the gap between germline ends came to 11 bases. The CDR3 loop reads CSVGSLVGELFF. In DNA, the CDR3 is TGCAGCGTTGGGTCACTCGTAGGGGAGCTGTTTTTT.

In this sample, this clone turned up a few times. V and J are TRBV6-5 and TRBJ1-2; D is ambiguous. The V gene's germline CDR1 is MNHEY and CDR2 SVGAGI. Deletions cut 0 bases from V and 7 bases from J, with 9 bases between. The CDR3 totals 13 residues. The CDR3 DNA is TGTGCCAGCAGTTACTCTCTGGGCGGTGGCTACACCTTC. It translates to CASSYSLGGGYTF.

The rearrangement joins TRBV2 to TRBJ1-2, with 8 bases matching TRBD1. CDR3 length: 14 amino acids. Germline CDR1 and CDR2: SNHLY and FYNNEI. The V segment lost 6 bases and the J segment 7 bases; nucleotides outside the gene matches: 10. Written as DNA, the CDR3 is TGTGCCAGCAGGGGCTGGAGACAGGGGACTGGCTACACCTTC. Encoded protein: CASRGWRQGTGYTF. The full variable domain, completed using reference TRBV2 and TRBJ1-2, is EPEVTQTPSHQVTQMGQEVILRCVPISNHLYFYWYRQILGQKVEFLVSFYNNEISEKSEIFDDQFSVERPDGSNFTLKIRSTKLEDSAMYFCASRGWRQGTGYTFGSGTRLTVV.

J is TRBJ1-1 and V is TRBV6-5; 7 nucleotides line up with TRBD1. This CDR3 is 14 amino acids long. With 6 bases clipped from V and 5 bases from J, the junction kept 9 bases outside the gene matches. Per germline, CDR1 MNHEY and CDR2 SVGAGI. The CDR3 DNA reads TGTGCCAGCAGACCCGGGACAGTATTTACTGAAGCTTTCTTT. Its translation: CASRPGTVFTEAFF.

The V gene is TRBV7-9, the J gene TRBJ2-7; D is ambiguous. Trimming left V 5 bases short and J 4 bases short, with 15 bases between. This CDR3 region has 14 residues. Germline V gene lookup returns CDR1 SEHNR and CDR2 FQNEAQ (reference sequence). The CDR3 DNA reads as TGTGCCAGCAGCCCTGGATCAGACGGATACGAGCAGTACTTC. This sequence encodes CASSPGSDGYEQYF.

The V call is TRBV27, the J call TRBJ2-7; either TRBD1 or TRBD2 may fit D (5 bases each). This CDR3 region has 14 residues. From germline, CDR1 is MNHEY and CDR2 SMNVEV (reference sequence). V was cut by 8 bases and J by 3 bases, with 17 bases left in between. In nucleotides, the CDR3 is TGTGCCAGCGGTTATACGGGACCGATCTACGAGCAGTACTTC. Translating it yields CASGYTGPIYEQYF.

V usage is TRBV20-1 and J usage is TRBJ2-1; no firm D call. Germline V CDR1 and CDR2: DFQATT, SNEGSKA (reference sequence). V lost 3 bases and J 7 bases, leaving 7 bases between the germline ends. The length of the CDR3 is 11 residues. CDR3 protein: CSARVTNEQFF. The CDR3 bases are TGCAGTGCTAGGGTGACAAATGAGCAGTTCTTC.

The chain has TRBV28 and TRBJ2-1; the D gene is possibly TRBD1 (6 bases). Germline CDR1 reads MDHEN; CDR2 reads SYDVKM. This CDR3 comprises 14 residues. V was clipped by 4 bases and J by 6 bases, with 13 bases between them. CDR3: CASSSDSLTNEQFF. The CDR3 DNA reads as TGTGCCAGCAGTTCGGACAGCTTAACCAATGAGCAGTTCTTC.

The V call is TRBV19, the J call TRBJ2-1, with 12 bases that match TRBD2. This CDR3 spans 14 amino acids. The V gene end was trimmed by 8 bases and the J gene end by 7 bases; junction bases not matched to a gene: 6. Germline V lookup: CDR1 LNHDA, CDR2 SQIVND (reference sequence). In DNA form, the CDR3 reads TGTGCCAGTGACAACGGACTAGCGGGGAATGAGCAGTTCTTC. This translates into CASDNGLAGNEQFF.

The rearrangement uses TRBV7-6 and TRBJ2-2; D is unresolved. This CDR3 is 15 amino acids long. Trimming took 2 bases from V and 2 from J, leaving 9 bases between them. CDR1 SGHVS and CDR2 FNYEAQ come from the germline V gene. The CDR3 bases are TGTGCCAGCAGCTTACAGCGACAAAACACCGGGGAGCTGTTTTTT. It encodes CASSLQRQNTGELFF.

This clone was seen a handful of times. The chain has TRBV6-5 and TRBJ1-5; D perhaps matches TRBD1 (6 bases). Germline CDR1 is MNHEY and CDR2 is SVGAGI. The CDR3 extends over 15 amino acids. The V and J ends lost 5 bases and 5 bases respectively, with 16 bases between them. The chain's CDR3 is CASSLGTKRDQPQHF. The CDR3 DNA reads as TGTGCCAGCAGTCTCGGGACAAAAAGGGATCAGCCCCAGCATTTT.

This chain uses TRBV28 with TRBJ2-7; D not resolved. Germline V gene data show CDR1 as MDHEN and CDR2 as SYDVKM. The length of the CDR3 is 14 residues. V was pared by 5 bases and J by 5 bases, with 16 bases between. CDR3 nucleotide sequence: TGTGCCAGCAGTAGGGAATTAGATCCCAACGAGCAGTACTTC. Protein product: CASSRELDPNEQYF. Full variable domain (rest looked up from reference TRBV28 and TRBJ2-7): DVKVTQSSRYLVKRTGEKVFLECVQDMDHENMFWYRQDPGLGLRLIYFSYDVKMKEKGDIPEGYSVSREKKERFSLILESASTNQTSMYLCASSRELDPNEQYFGPGTRLTVT.

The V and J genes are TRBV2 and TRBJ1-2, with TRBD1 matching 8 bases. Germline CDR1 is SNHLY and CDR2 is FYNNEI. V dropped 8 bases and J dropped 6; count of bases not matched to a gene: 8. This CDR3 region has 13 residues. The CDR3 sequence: CASGQGGFNGYTF. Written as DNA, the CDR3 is TGTGCCAGCGGACAGGGAGGATTTAATGGCTACACCTTC.

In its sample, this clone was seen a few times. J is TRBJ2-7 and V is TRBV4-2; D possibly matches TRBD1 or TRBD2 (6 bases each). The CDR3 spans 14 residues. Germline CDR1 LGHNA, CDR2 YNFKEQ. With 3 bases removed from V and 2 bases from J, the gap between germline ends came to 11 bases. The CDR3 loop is CASSHTRDTYEQYF. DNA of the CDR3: TGTGCCAGCAGCCATACGCGGGACACCTACGAGCAGTACTTC.

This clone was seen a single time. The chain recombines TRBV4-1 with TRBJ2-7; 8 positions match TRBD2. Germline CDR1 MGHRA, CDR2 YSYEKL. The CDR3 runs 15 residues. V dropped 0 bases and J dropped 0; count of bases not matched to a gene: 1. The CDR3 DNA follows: TGCGCCAGCAGCCAAGAGGGGACTAGCTCCTACGAGCAGTACTTC. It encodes CASSQEGTSSYEQYF.

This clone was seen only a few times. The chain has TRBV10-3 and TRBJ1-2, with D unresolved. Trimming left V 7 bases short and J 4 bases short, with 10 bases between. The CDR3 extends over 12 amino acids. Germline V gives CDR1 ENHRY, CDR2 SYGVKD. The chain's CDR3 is CAITAEAYGYTF. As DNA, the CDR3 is TGTGCCATCACGGCAGAAGCCTATGGCTACACCTTC.

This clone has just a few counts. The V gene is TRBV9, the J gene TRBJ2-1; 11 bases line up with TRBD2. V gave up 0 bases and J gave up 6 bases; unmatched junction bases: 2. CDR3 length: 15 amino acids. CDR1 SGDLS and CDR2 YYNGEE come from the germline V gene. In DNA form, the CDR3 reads TGTGCCAGCAGCGTAGCTAGCGGGAGGTCCAATGAGCAGTTCTTC. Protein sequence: CASSVASGRSNEQFF.

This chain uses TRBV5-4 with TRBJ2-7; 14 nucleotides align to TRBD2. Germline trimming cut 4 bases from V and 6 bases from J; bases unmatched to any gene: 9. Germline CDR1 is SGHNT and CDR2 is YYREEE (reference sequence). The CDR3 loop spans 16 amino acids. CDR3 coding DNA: TGTGCCAGCAGCCAAGGACTAGCGGGAGGAATATTCGAGCAGTACTTC. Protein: CASSQGLAGGIFEQYF.